This T cell receptor (beta chain) was captured in a study of blood T cell repertoires in COVID-19. The wider study: COVID-19 samples, acute and convalescent, were from the United States, Italy and Spain. Sources were T cells, B-cell-depleted T cells, or PBMCs; the material itself was cDNA or gDNA.

Germline-derived CDR1 and CDR2 are MNHNY and SVGAGI (reference sequence). This CDR3 comprises 19 residues. Trimming removed 5 bases from V and 2 bases from J; junction bases left unmatched: 16. Profiling relied on immunoSEQ multiplex PCR, and the TCRdb table lists in-frame clones only, not all of them. The sample has approximately 150,000 clones; approximately 91% are singletons. The sequenced material came from peripheral blood. V and J are TRBV6-6 and TRBJ1-4, with 8 positions matching TRBD1. This sequence was found in a man in his 70s with acute or convalescent COVID-19. CDR3 sequence: CASSHRDRRFDGTNEKLFF. In nucleotides, the CDR3 is TGTGCCAGCAGTCATCGGGACAGGAGATTTGATGGGACTAATGAAAAACTGTTTTTT.